Below, 14 T cell receptor beta chains from the same sample are listed, as sequenced in a study of blood T cell repertoires in COVID-19. Assay: immunoSEQ multiplex PCR; the TCRdb copy retains only in-frame clones and omits some. There are 390,000 or so clones in the sample; around 87% occur only once, and about 1% lies in the top ten. What was sequenced was PBMCs or T cells enriched from blood (not recorded which). The receptors stem from a young man who had recovered from COVID-19.

This rearrangement joins TRBV19 to TRBJ1-3, with TRBD1 identical over 11 bases. This CDR3 has 20 amino acids. Germline trimming cut 5 bases from V and 0 bases from J; bases unmatched to any gene: 15. From germline, CDR1 is LNHDA and CDR2 SQIVND (reference sequence). CDR3 sequence reads: CASSPRTGQGAIGSGNTIYF. The CDR3 nucleotides read TGTGCCAGTAGTCCCCGGACAGGACAGGGGGCGATTGGCTCTGGAAACACCATATATTTT.

The rearrangement joins TRBV7-9 to TRBJ2-3, with 9 bases that match TRBD2. Per the germline V gene, CDR1 is SEHNR and CDR2 is FQNEAQ (reference sequence). With V trimmed by 5 bases and J by 1 base, 10 bases remained unmatched. CDR3 length: 17 amino acids. The CDR3 here is CASSHTGTSIGTDTQYF. DNA for the CDR3: TGTGCCAGCAGCCATACCGGGACTAGCATTGGCACAGATACGCAGTATTTT.

The rearrangement joins TRBV9 to TRBJ1-2, with 9 bases identical to TRBD1. The CDR3 has 15 residues. Looked up from germline, CDR1 is SGDLS and CDR2 is YYNGEE. V gave up 3 bases and J gave up 2 bases; unmatched junction bases: 5. CDR3 region: CASSGQGQGNYGYTF. The CDR3 nucleotides are TGTGCCAGCAGCGGACAAGGACAGGGGAACTATGGCTACACCTTC.

A remark on this clone: Compared with germline, one end of the junction differs, possibly owing to a read error. The chain combines TRBV6-5 with TRBJ2-7; 7 bases align to TRBD2. Per the germline V gene, CDR1 is MNHEY and CDR2 is SVGAGI. This CDR3 is 16 amino acids long. The CDR3 DNA sequence: TGTGCCAGCAGTCACTCCCTAGCGGCGGGGATGGGCGAGCAGTACTTC. It yields the protein CASSHSLAAGMGEQYF.

The V gene is TRBV19, the J gene TRBJ2-4; D may be TRBD2 (6 bases). Germline V gene sequence: CDR1 LNHDA, CDR2 SQIVND (reference sequence). The CDR3 has 14 amino acids. Trimming shortened V by 5 bases and J by 9 bases, and 17 bases separated the two germline ends. The CDR3 is CASSGPQAEGIQYF. CDR3 in DNA: TGTGCCAGTAGTGGCCCCCAAGCGGAGGGCATTCAGTACTTC. The entire variable domain, with the rest obtained from reference TRBV19 and TRBJ2-4, is as follows: DGGITQSPKYLFRKEGQNVTLSCEQNLNHDAMYWYRQDPGQGLRLIYYSQIVNDFQKGDIAEGYSVSREKKESFPLTVTSAQKNPTAFYLCASSGPQAEGIQYFGAGTRLSVL.

This rearrangement joins TRBV5-4 to TRBJ2-7, with D unclear. From germline, CDR1 is SGHNT and CDR2 YYREEE (reference sequence). V dropped 0 bases and J dropped 0 bases, with 4 bases sitting between them. The CDR3 covers 13 residues. For the CDR3, the DNA is TGTGCCAGCAGCTTGGCCAGCTCCTACGAGCAGTACTTC. Translated: CASSLASSYEQYF.

V and J are TRBV7-8 and TRBJ2-7; TRBD1 agrees at 8 bases. This CDR3 comprises 14 residues. V lost 5 bases to trimming and J lost 3 bases; unmatched junction nucleotides: 6. Germline loops: CDR1 SGHVS, CDR2 FQNEAQ. CDR3 nucleotide sequence: TGTGCCAGCAGCACCAGGACAGGGATCTACGAGCAGTACTTC. This encodes CASSTRTGIYEQYF.

CDR3 region: CASSFAGDEQYF. CDR3 bases: TGTGCCAGCAGTTTTGCGGGGGACGAGCAGTACTTC. The chain employs TRBV27 and TRBJ2-7; 7 positions match TRBD2. Trimming removed 3 bases from V and 5 bases from J; junction bases left unmatched: 1. This CDR3 has 12 amino acids. From germline, CDR1 is MNHEY and CDR2 SMNVEV (reference sequence).

The chain is built from TRBV13 and TRBJ2-1; no definite D call. V was shortened by 5 bases and J by 3 bases, with 14 bases between the two germline ends. The germline gives CDR1 PRHDT, CDR2 FYEKMQ (reference sequence). The CDR3 runs 15 residues. CDR3 sequence (DNA): TGTGCCAGCAGCACGCCTAGGTCCTTCTACAATGAGCAGTTCTTC. It is translated as CASSTPRSFYNEQFF.

This chain joins TRBV19 and TRBJ2-7; a weak D match, TRBD2 (6 bases). CDR1 and CDR2 from the germline V gene are LNHDA and SQIVND (reference sequence). V was cut by 1 base and J by 3 bases, with 10 bases left in between. The CDR3 runs to 14 residues. CDR3 amino acids: CASSIGGGDYEQYF. As DNA, the CDR3 is TGTGCCAGTAGTATAGGGGGAGGCGACTACGAGCAGTACTTC.

V and J are TRBV19 and TRBJ2-1; D possibly corresponds to TRBD2 (5 bases). Trimming took 3 bases from V and 5 from J, leaving 8 bases between them. Germline-derived CDR1 and CDR2 are LNHDA and SQIVND (reference sequence). CDR3 size: 13 residues. CDR3 DNA sequence: TGTGCCAGTAGTATTAAGCGGCACAATGAGCAGTTCTTC. Its protein is CASSIKRHNEQFF.

This chain connects TRBV28 to TRBJ2-7; D unresolved. CDR1 is MDHEN, CDR2 SYDVKM, per germline. The CDR3 runs to 14 residues. Trimming removed 6 bases at V and 6 bases at J, with 18 bases between. The CDR3, as DNA: TGTGCCAGCAGCATACTCAGTGGGCGCCCCGAGCAGTACTTC. Translating gives CASSILSGRPEQYF.

CDR3 amino acids: CASSPGTSGPNEQFF. The CDR3 DNA reads TGTGCCAGCAGCCCCGGGACTAGCGGACCGAATGAGCAGTTCTTC. The chain links TRBV3-1 (or the pseudogene TRBV3-2) to TRBJ2-1; 11 bases line up with TRBD2. V gave up 4 bases and J gave up 7 bases; unmatched junction bases: 6. The CDR3 is made up of 15 amino acids. Germline CDR1 and CDR2: LGHDT and YNNKEL (reference sequence).

The chain uses TRBV19 and TRBJ1-2, with 9 bases that match TRBD1. Germline V CDR1 and CDR2: LNHDA, SQIVND (reference sequence). J was trimmed by 4 bases and V by 7 bases; bases with no gene match: 16. The CDR3 is 17 amino acids. The CDR3 coding sequence is TGTGCCAGTACCCTAGCAGGAGGGGGACAGGGTACCTATGGCTACACCTTC. This codes for CASTLAGGGQGTYGYTF.